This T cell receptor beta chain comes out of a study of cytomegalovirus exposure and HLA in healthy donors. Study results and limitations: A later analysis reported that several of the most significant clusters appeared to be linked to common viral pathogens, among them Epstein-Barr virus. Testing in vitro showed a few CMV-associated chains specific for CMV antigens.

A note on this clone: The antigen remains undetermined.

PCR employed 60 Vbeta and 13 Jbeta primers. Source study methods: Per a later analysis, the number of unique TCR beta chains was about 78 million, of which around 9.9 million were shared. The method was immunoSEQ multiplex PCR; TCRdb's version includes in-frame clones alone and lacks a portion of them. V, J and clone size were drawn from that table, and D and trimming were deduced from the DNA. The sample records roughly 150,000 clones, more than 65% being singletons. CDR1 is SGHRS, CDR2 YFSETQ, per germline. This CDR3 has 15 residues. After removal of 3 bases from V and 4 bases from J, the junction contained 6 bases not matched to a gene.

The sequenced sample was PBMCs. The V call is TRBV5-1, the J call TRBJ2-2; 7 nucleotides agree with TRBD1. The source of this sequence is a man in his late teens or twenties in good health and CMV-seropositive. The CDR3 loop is CASSSRTGGTGELFF. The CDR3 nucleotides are TGCGCCAGCAGCTCGAGGACAGGAGGCACCGGGGAGCTGTTTTTT. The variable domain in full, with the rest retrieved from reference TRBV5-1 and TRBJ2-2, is KAGVTQTPRYLIKTRGQQVTLSCSPISGHRSVSWYQQTPGQGLQFLFEYFSETQRNKGNFPGRFSGRQFSNSRSEMNVSTLELGDSALYLCASSSRTGGTGELFFGEGSRLTVL.